The TCR beta chain described here comes from a study of identical twins. The germline V and J ends were trimmed by 4 bases and 2 bases, with 12 bases remaining between them. Looked up from germline, CDR1 is MNHNS and CDR2 is SASEGT. This CDR3 is 15 amino acids long. TCRdb re-called the 5' RACE reads with MiXCR, one entry per CDR3 protein. Here the sample spans roughly 720,000 distinct CDR3 sequences, approximately 18% being singletons. There are many counts of this clonotype. This sample was also put to use in a study of T cells expressing NK-cell markers. That publication notes: The leading position in the CD3+CD56-NKG2C+ fraction of four donors also went to these clonotypes.

The sequence came from a woman under 30 in good health. The chain uses TRBV6-1 and TRBJ1-5; D unclear. The specimen was PBMCs. In nucleotides, the CDR3 is TGTGCCAGCAGTGCCTTCCGTGTCGGCAATCAGCCCCAGCATTTT. Amino acids: CASSAFRVGNQPQHF.